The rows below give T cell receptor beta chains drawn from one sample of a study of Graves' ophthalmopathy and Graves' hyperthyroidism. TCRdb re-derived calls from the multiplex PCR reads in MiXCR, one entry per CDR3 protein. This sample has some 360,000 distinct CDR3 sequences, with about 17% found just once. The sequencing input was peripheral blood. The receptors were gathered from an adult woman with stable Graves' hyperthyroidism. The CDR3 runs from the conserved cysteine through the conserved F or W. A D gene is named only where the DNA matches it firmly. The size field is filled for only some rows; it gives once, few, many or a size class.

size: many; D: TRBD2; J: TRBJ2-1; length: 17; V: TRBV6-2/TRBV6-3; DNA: TGTGCCAGCAGTTACCCCCGGACTAGCAGAAGAGACAATGAGCAGTTCTTC; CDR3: CASSYPRTSRRDNEQFF
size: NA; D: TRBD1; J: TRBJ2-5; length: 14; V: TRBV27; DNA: TGTGCCAGCAGTTTATACAGGGGACAAGAGACCCAGTACTTC; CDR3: CASSLYRGQETQYF
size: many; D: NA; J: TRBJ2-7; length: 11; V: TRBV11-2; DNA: TGTGCCAGCAGCTTAGAGTGGCTCCAGTACTTC; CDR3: CASSLEWLQYF
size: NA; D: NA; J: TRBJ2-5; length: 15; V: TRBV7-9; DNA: TGTGCCAGCAGCTTAGCGGCAGGGGGGCAAGAGACCCAGTACTTC; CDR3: CASSLAAGGQETQYF
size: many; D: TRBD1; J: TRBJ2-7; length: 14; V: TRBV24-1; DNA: TGTGCCACCAGTGAATCCGGGACAGCCTACGAGCAGTACTTC; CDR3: CATSESGTAYEQYF
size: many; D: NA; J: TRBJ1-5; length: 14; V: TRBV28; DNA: TGTGCCAGCAGTTTTTCAGGAGACAATCAGCCCCAGCATTTT; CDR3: CASSFSGDNQPQHF
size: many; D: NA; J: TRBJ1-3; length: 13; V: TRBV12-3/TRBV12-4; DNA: TGTGCCACCAGAGGCAGCTCTGGAAACACCATATATTTT; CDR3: CATRGSSGNTIYF
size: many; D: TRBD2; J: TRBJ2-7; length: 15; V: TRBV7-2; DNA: TGTGCCAGCAGCTTAGGGGGGACTAGGCAGTACGAGCAGTACTTC; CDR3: CASSLGGTRQYEQYF
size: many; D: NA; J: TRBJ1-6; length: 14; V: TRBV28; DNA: TGTGCCAGCAGTGAACAGGGAGGGATTTCACCCCTCCACTTT; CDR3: CASSEQGGISPLHF
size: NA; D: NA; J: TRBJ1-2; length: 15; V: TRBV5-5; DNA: TGTGCCAGCAACCGTCGTGGGACACTTAACTATGGCTACACCTTC; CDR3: CASNRRGTLNYGYTF
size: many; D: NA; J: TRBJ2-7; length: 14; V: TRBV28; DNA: TGTGCCAGCAGTTCCCCCCCCTATTCGTACGAGCAGTACTTC; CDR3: CASSSPPYSYEQYF
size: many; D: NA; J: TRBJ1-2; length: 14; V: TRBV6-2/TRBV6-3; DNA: TGTGCCAGCAGTTACGTCCCGGCGGGCTATGGCTACACCTTC; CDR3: CASSYVPAGYGYTF
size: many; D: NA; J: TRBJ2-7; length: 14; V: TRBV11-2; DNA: TGTGCCAGCAGCTTTACTGCAGGGAGCTACGAGCAGTACTTC; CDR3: CASSFTAGSYEQYF
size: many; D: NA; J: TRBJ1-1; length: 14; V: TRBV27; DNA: TGTGCCAGCAGTTACAGGGACCAGAACACTGAAGCTTTCTTT; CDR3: CASSYRDQNTEAFF
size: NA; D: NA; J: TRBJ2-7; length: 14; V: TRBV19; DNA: TGTGCCAGTAGTATAATGGGAGGAAGCTACGAGCAGTACTTC; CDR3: CASSIMGGSYEQYF
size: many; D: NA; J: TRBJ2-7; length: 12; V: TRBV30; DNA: TGTGCCTGGAGTGTCCCTTCCTACGAGCAGTACTTC; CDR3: CAWSVPSYEQYF
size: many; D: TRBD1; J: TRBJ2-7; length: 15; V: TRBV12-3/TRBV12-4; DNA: TGTGCCAGCAGTCCAAGGACAGGGGGCATGTACGAGCAGTACTTC; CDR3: CASSPRTGGMYEQYF
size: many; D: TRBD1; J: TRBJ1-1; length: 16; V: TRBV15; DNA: TGTGCCACCAAGAGAGGTAGTCAGGGGGGGAAAACTGAAGCTTTCTTT; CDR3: CATKRGSQGGKTEAFF
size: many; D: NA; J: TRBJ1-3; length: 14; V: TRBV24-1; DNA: TGTGCCACCAGTGACCCAAGGACTGGAAACACCATATATTTT; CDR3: CATSDPRTGNTIYF
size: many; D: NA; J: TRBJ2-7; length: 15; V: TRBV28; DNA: TGTGCCAGCAGTGCGTCGGAGGTGCCCCCCTACGAGCAGTACTTC; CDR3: CASSASEVPPYEQYF
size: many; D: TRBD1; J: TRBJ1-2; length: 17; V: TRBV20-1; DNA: TGCAGTGCTAGAGATATTGGACAGGGGGCTCCCCCTTATGGCTACACCTTC; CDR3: CSARDIGQGAPPYGYTF
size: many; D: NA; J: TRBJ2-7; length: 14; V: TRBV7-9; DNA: TGTGCCAGCAGCCCGGGACTCCCGCCCTACGAGCAGTACTTC; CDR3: CASSPGLPPYEQYF
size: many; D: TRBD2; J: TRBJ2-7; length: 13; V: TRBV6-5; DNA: TGTGCCAGCAGTTACCAGCGGGATCTCGAGCAGTACTTC; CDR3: CASSYQRDLEQYF
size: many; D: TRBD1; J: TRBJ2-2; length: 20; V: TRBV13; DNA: TGTGCCAGCGGCCCAGATATGGAGCCGGACAGGGGGCATCTCACCGGGGAGCTGTTTTTT; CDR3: CASGPDMEPDRGHLTGELFF
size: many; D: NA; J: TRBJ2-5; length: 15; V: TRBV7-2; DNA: TGTGCCAGCAGCTTTGGACAATCAGGGAGAGAGACCCAGTACTTC; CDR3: CASSFGQSGRETQYF
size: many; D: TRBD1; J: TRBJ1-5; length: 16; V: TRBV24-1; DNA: TGTGCCACCAGTGAATCTGGGACAGGGGCCGATCAGCCCCAGCATTTT; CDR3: CATSESGTGADQPQHF
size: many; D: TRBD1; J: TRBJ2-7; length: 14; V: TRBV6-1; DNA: TGTGCCAGTAAGCTCATTCAGGGGGCCTACGAGCAGTACTTC; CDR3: CASKLIQGAYEQYF
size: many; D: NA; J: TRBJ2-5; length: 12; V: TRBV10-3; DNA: TGTGCCATCAGGGGGGTTCAAGAGACCCAGTACTTC; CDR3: CAIRGVQETQYF
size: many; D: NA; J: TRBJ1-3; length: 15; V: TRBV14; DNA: TGTGCCAGCAGGAGGGACTCTTACTCTGGAAACACCATATATTTT; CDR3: CASRRDSYSGNTIYF
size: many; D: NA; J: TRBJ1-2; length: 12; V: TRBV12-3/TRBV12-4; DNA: TGTGCCAGCAGTTTCGGAGAGGAGGGCTACACCTTC; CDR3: CASSFGEEGYTF
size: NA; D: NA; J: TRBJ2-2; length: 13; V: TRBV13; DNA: TGTGCCAGCAGCCATACCCAGGTGGGGGAGCTGTTTTTT; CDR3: CASSHTQVGELFF
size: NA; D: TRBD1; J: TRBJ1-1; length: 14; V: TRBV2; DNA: TGTGCCAGCAGTTGGACAGGGATTAACACTGAAGCTTTCTTT; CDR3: CASSWTGINTEAFF
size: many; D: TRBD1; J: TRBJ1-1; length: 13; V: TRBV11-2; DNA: TGTGCCAGCAGCACCTGGGACAGCGATGAAGCTTTCTTT; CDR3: CASSTWDSDEAFF
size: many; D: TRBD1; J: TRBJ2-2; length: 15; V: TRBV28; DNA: TGTGCCAGCTCCTCCGGGACAGAGCTCACCGGGGAGCTGTTTTTT; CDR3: CASSSGTELTGELFF
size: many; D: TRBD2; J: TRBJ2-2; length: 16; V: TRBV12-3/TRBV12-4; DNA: TGTGCCAGCACCCCGGCTAGCGGCCGGAACACCGGGGAGCTGTTTTTT; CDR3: CASTPASGRNTGELFF
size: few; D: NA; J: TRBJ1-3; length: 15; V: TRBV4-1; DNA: TGCGCCAGCAGCCAAGGGGTGGGAGCTGGAAACACCATATATTTT; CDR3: CASSQGVGAGNTIYF
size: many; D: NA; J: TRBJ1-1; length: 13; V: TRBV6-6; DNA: TGTGCCAGCAGCCGGCACAGGAACACTGAAGCTTTCTTT; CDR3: CASSRHRNTEAFF
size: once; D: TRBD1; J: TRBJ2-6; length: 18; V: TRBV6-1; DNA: TGTGCCAGCAGTCGAAGGGGACAGGAGAGCTCTGGGGCCAACGTCCTGACTTTC; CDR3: CASSRRGQESSGANVLTF
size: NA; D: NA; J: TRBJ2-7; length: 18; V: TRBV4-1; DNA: TGCGCCAGCAGCCAAGGACAAGGATCGGACTCGACCATCTACGAGCAGTACTTC; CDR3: CASSQGQGSDSTIYEQYF
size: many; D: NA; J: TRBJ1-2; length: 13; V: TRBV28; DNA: TGTGCCAGCAGTTTATCGCAAACGTATGGCTACACCTTC; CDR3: CASSLSQTYGYTF
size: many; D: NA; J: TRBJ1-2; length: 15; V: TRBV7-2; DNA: TGTGCCAGCACCCCTGGGCGGGGTAGAGACTATGGCTACACCTTC; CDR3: CASTPGRGRDYGYTF
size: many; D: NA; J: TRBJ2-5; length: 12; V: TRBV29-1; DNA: TGCAGCGTGGATCAGGGTTCCGAGACCCAGTACTTC; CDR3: CSVDQGSETQYF
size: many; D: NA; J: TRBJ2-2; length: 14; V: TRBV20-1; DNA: TGCAGTGCAACCGACAGGAGCAACACCGGGGAGCTGTTTTTT; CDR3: CSATDRSNTGELFF
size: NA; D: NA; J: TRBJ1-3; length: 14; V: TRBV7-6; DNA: TGTGCCAGCAGCTTAAATCTACGGGGAAACACCATATATTTT; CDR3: CASSLNLRGNTIYF
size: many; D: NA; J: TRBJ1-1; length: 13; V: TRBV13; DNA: TGTGCCAGCAGCCACGGGGTTTACGGTGAAGCTTTCTTT; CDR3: CASSHGVYGEAFF